This T cell receptor (beta chain) was documented in a study of immune heterogeneity within non-small cell lung tumors. The study, taken as a whole, reports: Individual patients showed largely nonoverlapping sets of high-frequency T-cell receptor beta clonotypes. Statistically, local T-cell clonality exhibited a moderate yet significant correlation with local tumor mutational burden (R roughly 0.34). Alongside site-unique high-frequency clones, identical dominant CDR3 beta clonotypes recurred across tumor sites within a patient.

This clonotype was observed a handful of times. Its target is not known. With around 0.6 ug used per sample, the template was genomic DNA from bulk tumor. The authors collected several far-apart biopsies from each primary tumor during surgery. Patients went through curative surgery, and their non-small cell lung cancer was untreated and newly diagnosed. Surgery with curative intent was being performed on the donors, who were newly diagnosed non-small cell lung cancer patients. It was with 32 V and 13 J primers that multiplex PCR amplified TCR beta CDR3. Each CDR3 protein gets one entry after TCRdb re-called the multiplex PCR reads with MiXCR. Of approximately 11,000 distinct CDR3 sequences listed, just under 30% are singletons. The CDR3 totals 14 residues. V dropped 0 bases and J dropped 0 bases, with 6 bases sitting between them. CDR1 is DFQATT, CDR2 SNEGSKA, per germline (reference sequence).

Sequenced sample: lung tumor tissue. This clonotype originated in a woman in her sixties with non-small cell lung cancer. The chain combines TRBV20-1 with TRBJ1-3; D ambiguous. The CDR3: CSAREGHSGNTIYF. As DNA, the CDR3 is TGCAGTGCTAGAGAAGGTCACTCTGGAAACACCATATATTTT.